This T cell receptor beta chain was profiled in a study of T-cell reconstitution after alpha-beta-depleted transplantation in children. The TCRbeta library was prepared with unique molecular identifiers. TCRdb reanalysed the PCR reads using MiXCR and keeps one entry per CDR3 protein. This table holds roughly 350,000 distinct CDR3 sequences, roughly 16% found once. Whole-study findings and limits: The main origin of T-cell counts and diversity one year after transplant was newly produced T cells. Approximately two months post-transplant, alpha-beta T cells reportedly originated from several hundred expanded graft clones. Certain patients had high TCRbeta diversity at day 60, and it came from recipient T cells and thymic progenitors that survived.

Regarding this clonotype: Its specificity is unknown.

The CDR3 extends over 18 amino acids. Germline-derived CDR1 and CDR2 are SGHVS and FQNEAQ. With 4 bases clipped from V and 4 bases from J, the junction kept 16 bases outside the gene matches. The sequencing used PBMCs, mostly from graft donor cells, collected 360 days after TCRalphabeta/CD19-depleted stem cell transplant. The receptor comes from a male patient aged 2 to 9 who had a stem cell transplant for acute lymphoblastic leukemia, so the T cells may come from the graft donor. The chain has TRBV7-8 and TRBJ2-5; 9 nucleotides line up with TRBD2. The CDR3 loop reads CASSSQGSGSGSIETQYF. CDR3 in DNA: TGTGCCAGCAGCTCCCAGGGTAGCGGGAGTGGGTCGATAGAGACCCAGTACTTC.